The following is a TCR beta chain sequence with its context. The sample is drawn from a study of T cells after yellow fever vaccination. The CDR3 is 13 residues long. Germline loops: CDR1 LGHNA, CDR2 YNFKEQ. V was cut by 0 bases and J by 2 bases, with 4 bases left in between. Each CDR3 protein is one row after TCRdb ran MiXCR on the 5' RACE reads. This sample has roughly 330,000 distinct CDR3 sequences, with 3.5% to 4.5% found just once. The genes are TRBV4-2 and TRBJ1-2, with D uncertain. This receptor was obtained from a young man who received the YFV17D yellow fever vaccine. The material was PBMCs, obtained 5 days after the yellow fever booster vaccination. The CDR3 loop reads CASSQEGNYGYTF. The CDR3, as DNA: TGTGCCAGCAGCCAAGAAGGGAACTATGGCTACACCTTC.